The present T cell receptor beta chain was sequenced within a study of shared clonotypes between healthy human individuals. Background on the study: Three plates each covered CD4 naive and memory; CD8 naive two, CD8 memory one.

Data came from immunoSEQ multiplex PCR; TCRdb stores just in-frame clones and leaves some out. The table lists 750,000 to 1,000,000 clones, 80% to 95% of them singletons, with 24% in the top ten. CD45RO negativity and positive selection for CCR7 defined naive CD8 cells, a population that excluded terminally differentiated effector memory CD45RA+ cells. As for this clone: Antigen: not known.

V shed 5 bases and J shed 6 bases, with 8 bases lying between them. CDR1 is SEHNR, CDR2 FQNEAQ, per germline (reference sequence). The CDR3 is made up of 12 amino acids. Study-wide points: Clonotypes shared by all four donors outscored non-shared clonotypes in generation probability. Blood alone was sampled, and tissue repertoires likely differ.

The chain combines TRBV7-9 with TRBJ2-1; D gene unclear. The specimen sequenced was naive CD8+ T cells sorted from blood. The receptor was isolated from a man aged 30-40 years in good health. The CDR3 loop is CASSKDVNEQFF. In nucleotides, the CDR3 is TGTGCCAGCAGCAAGGACGTCAATGAGCAGTTCTTC. The full variable domain, completed using reference TRBV7-9 and TRBJ2-1, is DTGVSQNPRHKITKRGQNVTFRCDPISEHNRLYWYRQTLGQGPEFLTYFQNEAQLEKSRLLSDRFSAERPKGSFSTLEIQRTEQGDSAMYLCASSKDVNEQFFGPGTRLTVL.